The 20 T cell receptor beta chains presented below share a single source sample, sequenced in a study of blood T cell repertoires in COVID-19 (dated by TCRdb to 2020 to 2022). Libraries were built with the immunoSEQ multiplex PCR assay. Held by TCRdb, this immuneACCESS table contains in-frame sequences only and omits some clones. Under half of the omission traces to an unresolved V gene where checked; the cause of the rest is unknown. This sample is represented by 65,000 or so clones; approximately 83% of them were singletons. Roughly a tenth of the sample is held by the ten biggest clonotypes. Sequenced input: peripheral blood. All receptors come from a man aged 25 to 40 with COVID-19, enrolled during active disease.

As concerns this clone: The sample has other DNA sequences that encode this CDR3 too. J is TRBJ1-6 and V is TRBV11-2; D is unresolved. Germline V gene lookup returns CDR1 SGHAT and CDR2 FQNNGV. Between the trimmed V and J ends, which lost 1 base and 8 bases, there was a span of 6 bases. The CDR3 sequence is 13 residues long. The CDR3 loop reads CASSLGGDSPLHF. CDR3 nucleotides: TGTGCCAGCAGCTTAGGCGGGGATTCACCCCTCCACTTT. Full variable domain (missing parts from reference TRBV11-2 and TRBJ1-6): EAGVAQSPRYKIIEKRQSVAFWCNPISGHATLYWYQQILGQGPKLLIQFQNNGVVDDSQLPKDRFSAERLKGVDSTLKIQPAKLEDSAVYLCASSLGGDSPLHFGNGTRLTVT.

The rearrangement uses TRBV14 and TRBJ1-6, with 7 bases matching TRBD1. V lost 5 bases to trimming and J lost 10 bases; unmatched junction nucleotides: 5. The V gene's germline CDR1 is SGHDN and CDR2 FVKESK. CDR3 length: 13 residues. CDR3 in amino acids: CASSVRGSSPLHF. CDR3 nucleotides: TGTGCCAGCAGCGTCAGGGGGTCCTCACCCCTCCACTTT.

The chain couples TRBV9 to TRBJ2-1; TRBD2 agrees at 8 bases. After removal of 0 bases from V and 9 bases from J, the junction contained 20 bases not matched to a gene. CDR1 and CDR2 from the germline V gene are SGDLS and YYNGEE. There are 19 residues in the CDR3. The CDR3 DNA reads TGTGCCAGCAGCGTAGAATCTGGGTCGGGCGGGAGGTGGATGAGTGAGCAGTTCTTC. Translating gives CASSVESGSGGRWMSEQFF.

The chain couples TRBV19 to TRBJ2-3, with D hard to call. This CDR3 spans 16 amino acids. Germline CDR1 reads LNHDA; CDR2 reads SQIVND (reference sequence). Deletions cut 5 bases from V and 0 bases from J, with 15 bases between. This CDR3 is CASSVTDLASTDTQYF. CDR3 bases: TGTGCCAGTAGTGTAACCGACTTGGCTAGCACAGATACGCAGTATTTT. Combining the CDR3 with reference TRBV19 and TRBJ2-3 gives the whole variable domain DGGITQSPKYLFRKEGQNVTLSCEQNLNHDAMYWYRQDPGQGLRLIYYSQIVNDFQKGDIAEGYSVSREKKESFPLTVTSAQKNPTAFYLCASSVTDLASTDTQYFGPGTRLTVL.

The rearrangement joins TRBV11-2 to TRBJ1-3; no firm D call. With 5 bases removed from V and 8 bases from J, the gap between germline ends came to 7 bases. The CDR3 is 11 amino acids. Germline V CDR1 and CDR2: SGHAT, FQNNGV. CDR3 bases: TGTGCCAGCAGCGCCGGAGACACCATATATTTT. Amino acids: CASSAGDTIYF.

This clone was seen more than once but under ten times. This sequence joins TRBV6-6 and TRBJ2-3; TRBD1 aligns across 7 bases. V shed 5 bases, J shed 4 bases, and the junction held 6 bases outside the gene matches. Germline CDR1 and CDR2: MNHNY and SVGAGI (reference sequence). The length of the CDR3 is 14 residues. The CDR3 reads CASSPTGESDTQYF. CDR3 sequence (DNA): TGTGCCAGCAGTCCAACAGGGGAGTCAGATACGCAGTATTTT.

V usage is TRBV27 and J usage is TRBJ1-5, with 8 bases aligning to TRBD1. The CDR3 has 16 amino acids. The V and J ends lost 3 bases and 5 bases, in that order; junction bases with no gene match: 9. Germline values: CDR1 MNHEY, CDR2 SMNVEV (reference sequence). The chain's CDR3 is CASSFLGTGGDQPQHF. The DNA for the CDR3 is TGTGCCAGCAGTTTTTTGGGTACAGGGGGGGATCAGCCCCAGCATTTT.

The chain employs TRBV7-2 and TRBJ1-2; 7 bases are a match to TRBD1. CDR1 SGHTA and CDR2 FQGNSA come from the germline V gene. CDR3 length: 15 residues. The V gene end was trimmed by 1 base and the J gene end by 5 bases; junction bases not matched to a gene: 7. CDR3 nucleotides: TGTGCCAGCAGCTTAGAACAGGGGAACCCATATGGCTACACCTTC. It encodes CASSLEQGNPYGYTF. Full variable domain (rest looked up from reference TRBV7-2 and TRBJ1-2): GAGVSQSPSNKVTEKGKDVELRCDPISGHTALYWYRQSLGQGLEFLIYFQGNSAPDKSGLPSDRFSAERTGGSVSTLTIQRTQQEDSAVYLCASSLEQGNPYGYTFGSGTRLTVV.

This chain links TRBV3-1 (or the pseudogene TRBV3-2) with TRBJ1-1; possible D gene TRBD1, 5 bases. The CDR3 sequence is 14 residues long. V was pared by 1 base and J by 2 bases, with 8 bases between. Germline CDR1 LGHDT, CDR2 YNNKEL (reference sequence). CDR3 in amino acids: CASSQAGANTEAFF. As DNA, the CDR3 is TGTGCCAGCAGCCAAGCTGGGGCCAACACTGAAGCTTTCTTT.

J is TRBJ2-7 and V is TRBV2, with D maybe TRBD1 (6 bases). The V and J ends lost 7 bases and 3 bases respectively, with 13 bases between them. This CDR3 contains 13 residues. The germline gives CDR1 SNHLY, CDR2 FYNNEI. The CDR3 is CASKEGELYEQYF. The CDR3 nucleotides are TGTGCCAGCAAAGAGGGGGAGCTCTACGAGCAGTACTTC. Filled out from reference TRBV2 and TRBJ2-7, the complete variable domain reads EPEVTQTPSHQVTQMGQEVILRCVPISNHLYFYWYRQILGQKVEFLVSFYNNEISEKSEIFDDQFSVERPDGSNFTLKIRSTKLEDSAMYFCASKEGELYEQYFGPGTRLTVT.

This chain connects TRBV7-2 to TRBJ2-3; the D is unclear. CDR1 SGHTA and CDR2 FQGNSA come from the germline V gene. The CDR3 covers 12 residues. V shed 5 bases and J shed 6 bases, with 9 bases lying between them. The CDR3: CASSPTTDTQYF. The CDR3 DNA sequence: TGTGCCAGCAGCCCAACAACCGATACGCAGTATTTT.

The genes are TRBV7-9 and TRBJ2-3; TRBD2 matches 8 bases. The V gene's germline CDR1 is SEHNR and CDR2 FQNEAQ (reference sequence). This CDR3 has 14 residues. Unmatched junction bases numbered 4, after V lost 5 bases and J lost 3 bases. For the CDR3, the DNA is TGTGCCAGCAGCCCGACTAGCGCGACAGATACGCAGTATTTT. Its translation is CASSPTSATDTQYF.

This clone was detected only once. This chain connects TRBV28 to TRBJ1-6; TRBD1 agrees at 7 bases. The junction had 6 bases not matched to a gene; V was cut back by 5 bases and J by 5 bases. Per germline, CDR1 MDHEN and CDR2 SYDVKM. This CDR3 is built from 15 residues. The CDR3 protein is CASSPWDSDNSPLHF. The CDR3 DNA reads TGTGCCAGCAGTCCCTGGGACAGTGATAATTCACCCCTCCACTTT.

This clone was counted only a few times. CDR3 loop: CASSLVGVPSGRGKTQYF. Written as DNA, the CDR3 is TGTGCCAGCAGCTTAGTGGGGGTTCCTAGCGGGAGAGGAAAGACCCAGTACTTC. The chain combines TRBV7-9 with TRBJ2-5, with 10 bases identical to TRBD2. The V gene end was trimmed by 1 base and the J gene end by 6 bases; junction bases not matched to a gene: 14. Per the germline V gene, CDR1 is SEHNR and CDR2 is FQNEAQ (reference sequence). The CDR3 has 18 residues.

The chain joins TRBV6-5 to TRBJ1-1; D uncertain. V lost 2 bases and J 5 bases, leaving 15 bases between the germline ends. Germline CDR1 and CDR2: MNHEY and SVGAGI. The CDR3 contains 15 residues. The CDR3 sequence is CASSYGKGRVTEAFF. The CDR3 DNA is TGTGCCAGCAGTTACGGGAAAGGGCGGGTTACTGAAGCTTTCTTT.

The chain is built from TRBV9 and TRBJ2-1; 11 bases align to TRBD1. Germline V lookup: CDR1 SGDLS, CDR2 YYNGEE. The CDR3 consists of 15 residues. J was trimmed by 6 bases and V by 0 bases; bases with no gene match: 2. CDR3 protein: CASSVEGTGGNEQFF. The CDR3 region has the DNA TGTGCCAGCAGCGTAGAAGGGACAGGGGGCAATGAGCAGTTCTTC.

The chain combines TRBV19 with TRBJ2-7; 10 bases agree with TRBD2. The CDR3 has 13 residues. V was clipped by 9 bases and J by 5 bases; unmatched bases: 7. The V gene's germline CDR1 is LNHDA and CDR2 SQIVND (reference sequence). CDR3 DNA: TGTGCCAGAAGGGGGCTAGCGGGAGACGAGCAGTACTTC. This gives the protein CARRGLAGDEQYF.

This clone has a handful of counts. The chain carries TRBV4-1 and TRBJ1-4, with 9 nucleotides matching TRBD1. From germline, CDR1 is MGHRA and CDR2 YSYEKL. After removal of 3 bases from V and 7 bases from J, the junction contained 3 bases not matched to a gene. The CDR3 spans 14 residues. The DNA for the CDR3 is TGCGCCAGCAGCCAGGGACAGGGTCGTGAAAAACTGTTTTTT. Protein product: CASSQGQGREKLFF.

This clone was detected a few times. The V gene is TRBV29-1, the J gene TRBJ1-6, with a possible D match to TRBD1 (6 bases). This CDR3 region has 15 residues. Germline V gene data show CDR1 as SQVTM and CDR2 as ANQGSEA. The ends were cut back, 4 bases at V and 7 bases at J, with 17 bases in the middle. The DNA of the CDR3 is TGCAGCGTTGTAGGGGGTATGGGTTACAATTCACCCCTCCACTTT. Translation gives CSVVGGMGYNSPLHF.

In DNA, the CDR3 is TGTGCCAGTAATCGGGAACCTGGAAACACCATATATTTT. Translation gives CASNREPGNTIYF. The V call is TRBV19, the J call TRBJ1-3; D gene ambiguous. Per germline, CDR1 LNHDA and CDR2 SQIVND (reference sequence). This CDR3 has 13 residues. Trimming took off 7 bases at V and 2 bases at J, with 9 bases between the two ends.